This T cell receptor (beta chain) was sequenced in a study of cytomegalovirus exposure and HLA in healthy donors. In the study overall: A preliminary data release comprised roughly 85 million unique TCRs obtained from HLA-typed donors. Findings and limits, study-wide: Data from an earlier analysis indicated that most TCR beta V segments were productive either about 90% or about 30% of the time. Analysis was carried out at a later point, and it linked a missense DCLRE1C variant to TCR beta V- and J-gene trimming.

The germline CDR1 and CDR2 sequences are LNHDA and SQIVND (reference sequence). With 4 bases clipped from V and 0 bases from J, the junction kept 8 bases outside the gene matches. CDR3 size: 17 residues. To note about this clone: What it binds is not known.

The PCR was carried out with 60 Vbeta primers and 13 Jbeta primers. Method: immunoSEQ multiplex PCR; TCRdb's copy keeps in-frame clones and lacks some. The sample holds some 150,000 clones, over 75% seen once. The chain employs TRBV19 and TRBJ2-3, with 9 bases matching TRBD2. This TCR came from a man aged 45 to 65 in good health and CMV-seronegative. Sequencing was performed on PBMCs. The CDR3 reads CASSTGRGGTSTDTQYF. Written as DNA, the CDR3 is TGTGCCAGTAGTACGGGGCGGGGGGGTACTAGCACAGATACGCAGTATTTT.